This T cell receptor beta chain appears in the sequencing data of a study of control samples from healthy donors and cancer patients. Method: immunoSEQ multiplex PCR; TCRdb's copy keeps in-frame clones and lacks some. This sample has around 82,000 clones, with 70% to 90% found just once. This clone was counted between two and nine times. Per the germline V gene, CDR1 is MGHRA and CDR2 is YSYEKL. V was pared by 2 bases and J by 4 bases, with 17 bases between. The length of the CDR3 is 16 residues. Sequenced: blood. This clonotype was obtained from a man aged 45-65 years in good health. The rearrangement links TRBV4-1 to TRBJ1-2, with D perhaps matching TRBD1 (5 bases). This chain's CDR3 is CASSQRTPLGGYGYTF. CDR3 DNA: TGCGCCAGCAGCCAACGAACCCCTCTCGGGGGCTATGGCTACACCTTC.